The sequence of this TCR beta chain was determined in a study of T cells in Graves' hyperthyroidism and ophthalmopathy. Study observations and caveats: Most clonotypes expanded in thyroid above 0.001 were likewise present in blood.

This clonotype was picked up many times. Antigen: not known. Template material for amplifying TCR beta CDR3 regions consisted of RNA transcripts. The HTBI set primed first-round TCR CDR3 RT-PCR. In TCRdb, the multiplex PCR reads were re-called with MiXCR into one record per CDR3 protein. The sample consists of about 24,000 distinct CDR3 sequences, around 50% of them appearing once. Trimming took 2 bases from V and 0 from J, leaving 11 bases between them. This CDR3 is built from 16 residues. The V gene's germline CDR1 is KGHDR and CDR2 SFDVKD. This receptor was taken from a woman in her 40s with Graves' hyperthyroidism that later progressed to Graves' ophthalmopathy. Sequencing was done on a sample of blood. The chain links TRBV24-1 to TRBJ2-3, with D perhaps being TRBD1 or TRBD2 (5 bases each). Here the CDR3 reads CATSDSGTDSTDTQYF. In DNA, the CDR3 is TGTGCCACCAGTGATTCCGGGACGGATAGCACAGATACGCAGTATTTT.